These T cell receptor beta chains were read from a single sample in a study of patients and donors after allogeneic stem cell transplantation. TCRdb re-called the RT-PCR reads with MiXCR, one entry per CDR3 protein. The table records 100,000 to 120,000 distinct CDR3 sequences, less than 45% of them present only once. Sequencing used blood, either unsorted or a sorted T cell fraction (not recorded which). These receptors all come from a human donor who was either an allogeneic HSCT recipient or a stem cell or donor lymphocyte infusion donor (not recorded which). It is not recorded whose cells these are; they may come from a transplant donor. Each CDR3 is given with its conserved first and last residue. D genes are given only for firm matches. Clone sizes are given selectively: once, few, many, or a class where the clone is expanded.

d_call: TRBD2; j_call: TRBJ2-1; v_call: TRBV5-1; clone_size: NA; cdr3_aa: CASSVTSGSGNEQFF; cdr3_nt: TGCGCCAGCAGCGTTACTAGCGGGAGTGGGAATGAGCAGTTCTTC
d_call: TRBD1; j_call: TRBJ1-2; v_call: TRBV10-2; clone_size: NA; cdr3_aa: CASSASLPGQETF; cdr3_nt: TGCGCCAGCAGTGCCTCTCTACCGGGACAGGAGACCTTC
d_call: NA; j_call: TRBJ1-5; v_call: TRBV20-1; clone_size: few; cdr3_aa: CSARDRSSNQPQHF; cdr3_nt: TGCAGTGCTAGAGATCGGAGTAGCAATCAGCCCCAGCATTTT
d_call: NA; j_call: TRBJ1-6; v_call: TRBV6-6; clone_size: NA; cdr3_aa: CASSYWGGSLDPPLHF; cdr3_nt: TGTGCCAGCAGTTACTGGGGAGGGAGTCTGGATCCTCCCCTCCACTTT
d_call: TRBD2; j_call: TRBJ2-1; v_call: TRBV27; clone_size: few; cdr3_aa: CASSLMREGLNEQFF; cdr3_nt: TGTGCCAGCAGTTTAATGCGGGAGGGCCTGAATGAGCAGTTCTTC
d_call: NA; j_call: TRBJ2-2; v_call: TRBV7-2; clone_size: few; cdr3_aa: CASSRTSPANTGELFF; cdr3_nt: TGTGCCAGCAGCCGAACGTCCCCCGCGAACACCGGGGAGCTGTTTTTT
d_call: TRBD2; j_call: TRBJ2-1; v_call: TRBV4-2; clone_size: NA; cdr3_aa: CASSQVGGLVPRSSYNEQFF; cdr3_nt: TGTGCCAGCAGCCAGGTAGGGGGACTAGTCCCCCGCAGCTCCTACAATGAGCAGTTCTTC
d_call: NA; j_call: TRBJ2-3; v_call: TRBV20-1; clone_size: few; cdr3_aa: CSARERGNTDTQYF; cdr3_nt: TGCAGTGCTAGAGAGCGCGGGAACACAGATACGCAGTATTTT
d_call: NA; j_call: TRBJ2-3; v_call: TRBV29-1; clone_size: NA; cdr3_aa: CSVYGGSTDTQYF; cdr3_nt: TGCAGCGTTTATGGCGGGAGCACAGATACGCAGTATTTT
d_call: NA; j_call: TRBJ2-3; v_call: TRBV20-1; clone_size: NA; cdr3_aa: CSALSVTGDTQYF; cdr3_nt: TGCAGTGCCCTGAGTGTCACCGGAGATACGCAGTATTTT
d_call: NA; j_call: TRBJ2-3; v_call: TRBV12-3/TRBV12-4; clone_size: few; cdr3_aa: CASSLTVVTQYF; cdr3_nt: TGTGCCAGCAGTCTCACCGTGGTTACGCAGTATTTT
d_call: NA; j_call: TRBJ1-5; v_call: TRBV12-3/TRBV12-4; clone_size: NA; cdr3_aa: CASSPSRSWVGQPQHF; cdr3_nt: TGTGCCAGCAGCCCTTCCCGATCTTGGGTGGGTCAGCCCCAGCATTTT
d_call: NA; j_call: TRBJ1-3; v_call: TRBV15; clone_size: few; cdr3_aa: CATALGDGNTIYF; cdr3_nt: TGTGCCACCGCTCTGGGGGACGGAAACACCATATATTTT
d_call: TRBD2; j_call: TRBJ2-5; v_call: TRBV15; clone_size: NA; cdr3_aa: CATSRPGLAGETQYF; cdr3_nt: TGTGCCACCAGCAGACCAGGACTAGCGGGAGAGACCCAGTACTTC
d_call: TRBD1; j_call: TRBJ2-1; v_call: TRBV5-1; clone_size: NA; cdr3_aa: CASSFSGTGYSEQFF; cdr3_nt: TGCGCCAGCAGCTTCAGCGGGACAGGGTATTCTGAGCAGTTCTTC
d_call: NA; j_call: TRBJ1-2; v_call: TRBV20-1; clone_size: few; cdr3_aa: CSARPRTFSNYGYTF; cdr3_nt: TGCAGTGCTAGACCCCGGACATTTTCGAACTATGGCTACACCTTC
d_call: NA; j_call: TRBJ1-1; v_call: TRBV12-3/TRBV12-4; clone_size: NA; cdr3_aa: CASGGITEAFF; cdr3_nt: TGTGCCAGCGGGGGCATCACTGAAGCTTTCTTT
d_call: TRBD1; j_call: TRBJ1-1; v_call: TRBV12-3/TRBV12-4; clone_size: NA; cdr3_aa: CASSFTGVSFF; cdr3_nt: TGTGCCAGCAGTTTTACAGGGGTTTCTTTCTTT
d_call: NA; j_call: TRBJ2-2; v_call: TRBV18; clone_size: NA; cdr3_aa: CASSRGHLNTGELFF; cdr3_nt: TGTGCCAGCTCTCGGGGGCACCTCAACACCGGGGAGCTGTTTTTT
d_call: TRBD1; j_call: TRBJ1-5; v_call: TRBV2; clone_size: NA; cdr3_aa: CASSPDRGGQPQHF; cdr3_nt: TGTGCCAGCAGCCCGGACAGGGGAGGTCAGCCCCAGCATTTT
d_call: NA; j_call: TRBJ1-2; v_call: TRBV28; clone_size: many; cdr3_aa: CASSRWGGYTF; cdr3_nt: TGTGCCAGCAGTCGCTGGGGTGGCTACACCTTC
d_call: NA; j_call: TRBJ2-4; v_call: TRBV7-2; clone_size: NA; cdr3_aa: CASSLQGFKNIQYF; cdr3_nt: TGTGCCAGCAGCTTACAGGGATTCAAAAACATTCAGTACTTC
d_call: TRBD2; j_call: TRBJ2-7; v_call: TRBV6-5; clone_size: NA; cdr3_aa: CASSSSGRGSNEQYF; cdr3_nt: TGTGCCAGCAGTTCTAGCGGGAGGGGTAGCAACGAGCAGTACTTC
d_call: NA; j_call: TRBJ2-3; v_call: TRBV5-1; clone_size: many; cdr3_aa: CASSLDGSTDTQYF; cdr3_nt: TGCGCCAGCAGCTTGGACGGTAGCACAGATACGCAGTATTTT
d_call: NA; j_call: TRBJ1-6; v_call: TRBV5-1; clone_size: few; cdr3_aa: CASSFTEASPLHF; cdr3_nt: TGCGCCAGCAGCTTTACAGAAGCCTCACCCCTCCACTTT
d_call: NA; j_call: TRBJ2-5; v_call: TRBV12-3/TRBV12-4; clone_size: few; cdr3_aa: CASSLVRVAQWTQYF; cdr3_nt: TGTGCCAGCAGTTTGGTTAGAGTTGCGCAGTGGACCCAGTACTTC
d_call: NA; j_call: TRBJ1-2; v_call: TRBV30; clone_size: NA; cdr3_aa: CAWTSTLSYGYTF; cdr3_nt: TGTGCCTGGACCTCGACGTTGTCCTATGGCTACACCTTC
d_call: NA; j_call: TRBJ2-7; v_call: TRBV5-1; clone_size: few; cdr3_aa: CASSLYGLSEQYF; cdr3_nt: TGCGCCAGCAGCTTATACGGCCTAAGCGAGCAGTACTTC
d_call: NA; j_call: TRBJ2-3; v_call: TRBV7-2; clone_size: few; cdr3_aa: CASSVRDTQYF; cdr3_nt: TGTGCCAGCAGCGTGCGCGATACGCAGTATTTT
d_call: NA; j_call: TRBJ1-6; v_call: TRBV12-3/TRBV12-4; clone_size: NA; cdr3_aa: CASGPEFHYNSPLHF; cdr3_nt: TGTGCCAGCGGCCCCGAGTTCCACTATAATTCACCCCTCCACTTT
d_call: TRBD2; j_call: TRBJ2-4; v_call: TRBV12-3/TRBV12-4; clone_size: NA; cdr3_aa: CASSFTGTSGRDIQYF; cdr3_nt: TGTGCCAGCAGTTTCACCGGGACTAGCGGGAGAGACATTCAGTACTTC
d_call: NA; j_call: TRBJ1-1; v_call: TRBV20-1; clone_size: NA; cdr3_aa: CSASAGQDFAFF; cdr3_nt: TGCAGTGCTAGTGCTGGGCAGGATTTTGCTTTCTTT
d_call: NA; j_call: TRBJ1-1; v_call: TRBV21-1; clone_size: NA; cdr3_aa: CASSKIQEGGTTEAFF; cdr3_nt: TGTGCCAGCAGCAAGATTCAGGAGGGGGGGACCACTGAAGCTTTCTTT
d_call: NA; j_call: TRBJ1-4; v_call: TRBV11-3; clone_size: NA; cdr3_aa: CASSLYSSNEKLFF; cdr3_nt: TGTGCCAGCAGCCTATACAGCTCTAATGAAAAACTGTTTTTT
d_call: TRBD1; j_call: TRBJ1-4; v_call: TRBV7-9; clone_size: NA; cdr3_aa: CASSIGEWDSAEKLFF; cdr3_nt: TGTGCCAGCAGCATAGGGGAGTGGGACAGTGCTGAAAAACTGTTTTTT
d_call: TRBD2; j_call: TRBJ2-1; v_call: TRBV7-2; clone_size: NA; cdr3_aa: CASSRSGTSHHNEQFF; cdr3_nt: TGTGCCAGCAGCCGAAGTGGGACTAGTCACCACAATGAGCAGTTCTTC
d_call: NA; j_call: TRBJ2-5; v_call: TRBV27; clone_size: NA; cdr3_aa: CASSLAGKGHQETQYF; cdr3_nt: TGTGCCAGCAGTTTAGCAGGGAAAGGCCACCAAGAGACCCAGTACTTC
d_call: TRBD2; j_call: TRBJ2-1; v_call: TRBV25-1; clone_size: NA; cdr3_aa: CASSEPTGRLAGNEQFF; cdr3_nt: TGTGCCAGCAGTGAACCGACAGGGCGACTAGCGGGCAATGAGCAGTTCTTC
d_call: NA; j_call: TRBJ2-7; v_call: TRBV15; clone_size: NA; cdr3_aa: CATSRAGIYEQYF; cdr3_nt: TGTGCCACCAGCAGAGCGGGGATCTACGAGCAGTACTTC